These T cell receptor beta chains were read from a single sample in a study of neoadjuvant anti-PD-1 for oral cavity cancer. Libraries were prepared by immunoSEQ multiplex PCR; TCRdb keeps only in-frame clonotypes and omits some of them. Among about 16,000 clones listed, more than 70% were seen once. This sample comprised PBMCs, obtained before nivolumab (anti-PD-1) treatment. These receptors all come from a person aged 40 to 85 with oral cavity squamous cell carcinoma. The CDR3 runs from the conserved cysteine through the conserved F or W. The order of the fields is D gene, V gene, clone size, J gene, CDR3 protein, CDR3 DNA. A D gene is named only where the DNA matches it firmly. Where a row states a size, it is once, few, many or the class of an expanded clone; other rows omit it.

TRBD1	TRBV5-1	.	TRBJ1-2	CASSLAGTGFYGYTF	TGCGCCAGCAGCTTGGCCGGGACAGGCTTTTATGGCTACACCTTC
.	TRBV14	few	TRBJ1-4	CASSHGHNEKLFF	TGTGCCAGCAGCCATGGGCATAATGAAAAACTGTTTTTT
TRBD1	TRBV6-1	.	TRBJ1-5	CASSEMGQSNQPQHF	TGTGCCAGCAGTGAAATGGGACAGTCAAATCAGCCCCAGCATTTT
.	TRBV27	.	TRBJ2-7	CASSLTRGSPAGEQYF	TGTGCCAGCAGTTTAACCAGGGGGTCCCCTGCGGGAGAGCAGTACTTC
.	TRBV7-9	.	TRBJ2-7	CASSLNLDSEQYF	TGTGCCAGCAGCCTAAACCTTGACAGCGAGCAGTACTTC
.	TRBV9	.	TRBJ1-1	CASSVGDRGTEAFF	TGTGCCAGCAGCGTAGGGGACCGGGGGACTGAAGCTTTCTTT
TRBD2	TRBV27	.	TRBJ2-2	CASSKRTGRGSGELFF	TGTGCCAGCAGTAAAAGGACTGGGAGGGGATCCGGGGAGCTGTTTTTT
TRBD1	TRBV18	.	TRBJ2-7	CASSPILAGQALSEQYF	TGTGCCAGCTCTCCGATTTTGGCGGGACAGGCCCTCTCCGAGCAGTACTTC
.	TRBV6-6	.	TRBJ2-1	CASSSVQGRNEQFF	TGTGCCAGCAGTTCCGTACAGGGGAGGAATGAGCAGTTCTTC
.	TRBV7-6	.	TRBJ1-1	CASSLGENTEAFF	TGTGCCAGCAGCTTGGGCGAAAACACTGAAGCTTTCTTT
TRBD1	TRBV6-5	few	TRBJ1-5	CASRPGTGEPQPQHF	TGTGCCAGCAGACCCGGGACAGGGGAGCCCCAGCCCCAGCATTTT
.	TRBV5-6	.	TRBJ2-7	CASSLVDSSYEQYF	TGTGCCAGCAGCTTGGTTGACAGCTCCTACGAGCAGTACTTC
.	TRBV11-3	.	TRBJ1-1	CASSLTPGMNTEAFF	TGTGCCAGCAGCTTAACTCCAGGGATGAACACTGAAGCTTTCTTT
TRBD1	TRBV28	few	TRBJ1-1	CASSRRDRPQEAFF	TGTGCCAGCAGTCGCCGGGACAGGCCGCAAGAAGCTTTCTTT
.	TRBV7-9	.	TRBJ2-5	CATGGRQETQYF	TGTGCCACCGGAGGACGGCAAGAGACCCAGTACTTC
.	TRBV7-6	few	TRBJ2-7	CASSSRMLSYEQYF	TGTGCCAGCAGCTCCCGGATGTTGTCCTACGAGCAGTACTTC
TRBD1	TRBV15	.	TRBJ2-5	CATSRGGAQETQYF	TGTGCCACCAGCCGAGGGGGCGCCCAAGAGACCCAGTACTTC
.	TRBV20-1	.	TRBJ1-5	CSAGWNQPQHF	TGCAGTGCGGGCTGGAATCAGCCCCAGCATTTT
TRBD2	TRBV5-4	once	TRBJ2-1	CASRTGTSGRQTYNEQFF	TGTGCCAGCAGAACCGGGACTAGCGGGCGTCAGACTTACAATGAGCAGTTCTTC
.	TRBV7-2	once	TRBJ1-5	CASRDRDRGSNQPQHF	TGTGCCAGCAGGGATCGAGACAGAGGGAGCAATCAGCCCCAGCATTTT
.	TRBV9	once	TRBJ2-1	CASSVGGVYNEQFF	TGTGCCAGCAGCGTAGGGGGGGTTTACAATGAGCAGTTCTTC
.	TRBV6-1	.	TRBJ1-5	CASKGGEAGNQPQHF	TGTGCCAGCAAAGGCGGGGAAGCGGGCAATCAGCCCCAGCATTTT
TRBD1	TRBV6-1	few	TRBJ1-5	CASSEWDRGRYQPQHF	TGTGCCAGCAGTGAATGGGACAGGGGTCGTTATCAGCCCCAGCATTTT
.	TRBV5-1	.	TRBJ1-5	CASSLGSNQPQHF	TGCGCCAGCAGCTTAGGCAGCAATCAGCCCCAGCATTTT
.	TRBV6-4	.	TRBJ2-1	CASSDSNGDEQFF	TGTGCCAGCAGTGACTCAAATGGGGATGAGCAGTTCTTC
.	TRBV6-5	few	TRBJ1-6	CASSYSGPLAGGALHF	TGTGCCAGCAGTTACTCGGGGCCACTAGCCGGAGGGGCCCTCCACTTT
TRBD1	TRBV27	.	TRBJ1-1	CATTDGQGEAFF	TGTGCCACCACGGACGGACAGGGAGAAGCTTTCTTT
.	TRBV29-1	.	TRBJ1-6	CSVAWDTNSPLHF	TGCAGCGTGGCCTGGGACACCAATTCACCCCTCCACTTT
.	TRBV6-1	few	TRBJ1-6	CATLLWALGSPLHF	TGTGCCACACTATTGTGGGCCCTAGGATCACCCCTCCACTTT
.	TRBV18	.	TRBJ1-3	CASSTTGGSGNTIYF	TGTGCCAGCTCAACGACGGGGGGCTCTGGAAACACCATATATTTT
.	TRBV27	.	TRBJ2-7	CASSLLGDSYEQYF	TGTGCCAGCAGTTTATTAGGAGACTCCTACGAGCAGTACTTC
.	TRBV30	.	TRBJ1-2	CAGDGYGYTF	TGTGCCGGGGACGGCTATGGCTACACCTTC
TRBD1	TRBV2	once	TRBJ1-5	CASSGVDRNQPQHF	TGTGCCAGCAGTGGGGTGGACAGGAATCAGCCCCAGCATTTT
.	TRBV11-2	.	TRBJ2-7	CASSLAYEQYF	TGTGCCAGCAGCTTAGCGTACGAGCAGTACTTC
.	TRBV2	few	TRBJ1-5	CASRGTGGSNQPQHF	TGTGCCAGCAGGGGGACGGGGGGGAGCAATCAGCCCCAGCATTTT
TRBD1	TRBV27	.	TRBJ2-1	CASGRQGADEQFF	TGTGCCAGCGGCCGACAGGGGGCGGATGAGCAGTTCTTC
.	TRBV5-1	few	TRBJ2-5	CASSLVQGFPPHRVTQYF	TGCGCCAGCAGCTTGGTGCAGGGTTTTCCTCCTCACCGGGTGACCCAGTACTTC
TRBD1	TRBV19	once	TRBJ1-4	CASSVPTGATSNEKLFF	TGTGCCAGTAGTGTACCTACAGGGGCCACATCTAATGAAAAACTGTTTTTT
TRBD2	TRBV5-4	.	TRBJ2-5	CASSRAGGPGETQYF	TGTGCCAGCAGCCGAGCGGGGGGGCCTGGAGAGACCCAGTACTTC
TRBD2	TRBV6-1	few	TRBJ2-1	CASNVAGVTYNEQFF	TGTGCCAGCAACGTTGCGGGAGTCACCTACAATGAGCAGTTCTTC
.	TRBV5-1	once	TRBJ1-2	CASSDGNYGYTF	TGCGCCAGCAGCGACGGTAACTATGGCTACACCTTC
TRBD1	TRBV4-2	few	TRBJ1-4	CASSQGAGQGGEKLFF	TGTGCCAGCAGCCAAGGGGCCGGACAGGGGGGAGAAAAACTGTTTTTT
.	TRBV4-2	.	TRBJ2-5	CASSHGQLQETQYF	TGTGCCAGCAGCCACGGACAGCTGCAAGAGACCCAGTACTTC
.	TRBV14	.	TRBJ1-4	CASSPQDGLNEKLFF	TGTGCCAGCAGCCCGCAGGACGGACTTAATGAAAAACTGTTTTTT
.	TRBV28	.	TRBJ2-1	CASRGTTRNEQFF	TGTGCCAGCAGAGGGACCACTCGGAATGAGCAGTTCTTC